This TCR beta chain was found in a study of blood T cell repertoires in COVID-19. The overall study: Samples representing acute and convalescent COVID-19 were sourced from the United States, Italy and Spain. In each case, the material was cDNA or gDNA derived from T cells, B-cell-depleted T cells, or PBMCs.

The CDR3 is 14 amino acids. The V end lost 3 bases, the J end lost 1 base, and 7 bases lay between the germline ends. In germline, CDR1 is KGHSH, CDR2 LQKENI. The table came from immunoSEQ multiplex PCR; TCRdb's copy has only in-frame clones and leaves some out. Among approximately 78,000 clones listed, more than 85% were seen once. The sequence was collected from a man aged 50-59 years with COVID-19, enrolled during active disease. Sequencing was done on a sample of peripheral blood. The chain links TRBV18 to TRBJ1-5; D is uncertain. The CDR3 DNA sequence: TGTGCCAGCTCACCGGCGGGAAGCAATCAGCCCCAGCATTTT. Encoded protein: CASSPAGSNQPQHF.